Listed here are 21 T cell receptor beta chains from one sample, sequenced in a study of T-cell reconstitution after alpha-beta-depleted transplantation in children. Unique molecular identifiers were used in preparing the TCRbeta library. TCRdb ran MiXCR on the PCR reads and lists one entry per CDR3 protein. The table lists about 600,000 distinct CDR3 sequences, about 10% of them singletons. Sequences were derived from PBMCs from the stem cell graft donor, sampled from the stem cell graft. These TCRs come from a human donor who donated a stem cell graft to a child with acute myeloid leukemia.

The chain has TRBV15 and TRBJ2-1, with 11 nucleotides matching TRBD2. Germline CDR1 is LNHNV and CDR2 is YYDKDF (reference sequence). Germline trimming cut 3 bases from V and 5 bases from J; bases unmatched to any gene: 6. The CDR3 contains 16 residues. This CDR3 reads CATSRGGLAAHNEQFF. DNA of the CDR3: TGTGCCACCAGCAGGGGGGGACTAGCGGCACACAATGAGCAGTTCTTC.

Ten or more counts support this clonotype. The genes are TRBV5-1 and TRBJ2-1; 13 bases align to TRBD2. The CDR3 loop spans 15 amino acids. Germline loops: CDR1 SGHRS, CDR2 YFSETQ. The V segment lost 4 bases and the J segment 7 bases; nucleotides outside the gene matches: 5. As DNA, the CDR3 is TGCGCCAGCAGCCGGACTAGCGGGAGTTCGAATGAGCAGTTCTTC. Encoded protein: CASSRTSGSSNEQFF.

This chain connects TRBV29-1 to TRBJ2-7; weak D call: TRBD2 (6 bases). Trimming shortened V by 6 bases and J by 1 base, and 16 bases separated the two germline ends. Germline-derived CDR1 and CDR2 are SQVTM and ANQGSEA. The CDR3 spans 14 residues. DNA for the CDR3: TGCAGCGTCATAGCGGCTGGGGCGTCCTACGAGCAGTACTTC. Residues: CSVIAAGASYEQYF.

The chain combines TRBV6-5 with TRBJ2-7; no firm D call. The V and J ends lost 0 bases and 0 bases respectively, with 9 bases between them. The length of the CDR3 is 15 residues. CDR1 and CDR2 from the germline V gene are MNHEY and SVGAGI. Here the CDR3 DNA reads TGTGCCAGCAGTTACTCGGTCCGGGTCTCCTACGAGCAGTACTTC. Protein: CASSYSVRVSYEQYF.

The V call is TRBV12-3 or TRBV12-4, the J call TRBJ1-2, with D unresolved. There are 8 residues in the CDR3. V was shortened by 6 bases and J by 12 bases, with 5 bases between the two germline ends. CDR3 residues: CASSRDTF. The CDR3 nucleotides are TGTGCCAGCAGCCGGGACACCTTC.

This clonotype was recorded once. The J gene is TRBJ2-7, the V gene TRBV7-2; 10 bases agree with TRBD2. V trimming: 5 bases; J trimming: 2 bases; junction bases outside the gene matches: 9. Germline-derived CDR1 and CDR2 are SGHTA and FQGNSA. The CDR3 runs 16 residues. CDR3: CASSAGSSGSTYEQYF. The CDR3 DNA sequence: TGTGCCAGCAGCGCCGGTTCTAGCGGGAGCACCTACGAGCAGTACTTC.

The chain carries TRBV14 and TRBJ2-3; D unclear. Germline CDR1 is SGHDN and CDR2 is FVKESK. Trimming took off 1 base at V and 9 bases at J, with 5 bases between the two ends. The CDR3 runs to 11 residues. CDR3 protein: CASSQVTTQYF. The CDR3 DNA is TGTGCCAGCAGCCAAGTGACGACGCAGTATTTT. Drawing the rest from reference TRBV14 and TRBJ2-3, the complete variable domain is EAGVTQFPSHSVIEKGQTVTLRCDPISGHDNLYWYRRVMGKEIKFLLHFVKESKQDESGMPNNRFLAERTGGTYSTLKVQPAELEDSGVYFCASSQVTTQYFGPGTRLTVL.

This sequence joins TRBV5-6 and TRBJ2-3; 9 positions match TRBD1. The CDR3 covers 15 residues. After removal of 0 bases from V and 6 bases from J, the junction contained 5 bases not matched to a gene. CDR1 and CDR2 (germline): SGHDT, YYEEEE. CDR3 sequence reads: CASSLVQGAPDTQYF. The DNA of the CDR3 is TGTGCCAGCAGCTTGGTACAGGGGGCGCCTGATACGCAGTATTTT.

This clonotype was seen more than once but under ten times. The chain is built from TRBV6-1 and TRBJ1-1; the D gene is possibly TRBD1 (5 bases). V was shortened by 5 bases and J by 4 bases, with 8 bases between the two germline ends. Germline loops: CDR1 MNHNS, CDR2 SASEGT. CDR3 length equals 12 residues. DNA of the CDR3: TGTGCCAGCAGTAGGGGTAGCACTGAAGCTTTCTTT. This codes for CASSRGSTEAFF.

The V gene is TRBV7-2, the J gene TRBJ2-2; maybe TRBD1 (5 bases). The V gene lost 5 bases and the J gene lost 4 bases, with 17 bases spanning the gap. The CDR3 has 16 amino acids. Germline V gene lookup returns CDR1 SGHTA and CDR2 FQGNSA. The CDR3: CASSPQGSGPTGELFF. The CDR3 DNA sequence: TGTGCCAGCAGCCCCCAGGGTTCAGGTCCCACCGGGGAGCTGTTTTTT.

The gene calls are TRBV3-1 and TRBJ2-7, with D maybe TRBD1 (6 bases). Deletions cut 2 bases from V and 3 bases from J, with 8 bases between. The CDR3 is made up of 13 amino acids. The germline gives CDR1 LGHDT, CDR2 YNNKEL (reference sequence). CDR3 region: CASSQTTGYEQYF. As DNA, the CDR3 is TGTGCCAGCAGCCAAACGACAGGCTACGAGCAGTACTTC.

At least ten counts were recorded for this clonotype. The chain uses TRBV6-5 and TRBJ2-3; D may correspond to TRBD1 or TRBD2 (5 bases each). CDR1 is MNHEY and CDR2 is SVGAGI in the germline V gene. The CDR3 is 15 residues long. V lost 0 bases to trimming and J lost 0 bases, with 7 bases between them. For the CDR3, the DNA is TGTGCCAGCAGTTACTCTGGGGACAGCACAGATACGCAGTATTTT. Encoded protein: CASSYSGDSTDTQYF.

Ten or more counts support this clonotype. CDR3 DNA: TGTGCCATCAGCGAACCGGGACAGGCTGGTGGTTATTCACCCCTCCACTTT. Its translation is CAISEPGQAGGYSPLHF. The V and J genes are TRBV10-3 and TRBJ1-6; 8 positions agree with TRBD1. This CDR3 is 17 amino acids long. Germline V gene data show CDR1 as ENHRY and CDR2 as SYGVKD. J was trimmed by 8 bases and V by 6 bases; bases with no gene match: 15.

The chain uses TRBV28 and TRBJ2-5; 9 nucleotides agree with TRBD2. Trimming at V came to 7 bases and at J to 5 bases, leaving 5 bases not matched to a gene. Looked up from germline, CDR1 is MDHEN and CDR2 is SYDVKM. The CDR3 contains 13 residues. This CDR3 reads CASTLSGSETQYF. DNA for the CDR3: TGTGCCAGCACTCTTAGCGGGAGTGAGACCCAGTACTTC.

The V call is TRBV9, the J call TRBJ2-1; D is unclear. Germline loops: CDR1 SGDLS, CDR2 YYNGEE. V was clipped by 5 bases and J by 5 bases, with 11 bases between them. The CDR3 is made up of 13 amino acids. The CDR3 DNA reads as TGTGCCAGCAGGGATTTGGGTGACAATGAGCAGTTCTTC. Translated: CASRDLGDNEQFF.

This clonotype was detected only a few times. The rearrangement uses TRBV6-2 or TRBV6-3 and TRBJ1-1; D gene uncertain. Germline lookup yields CDR1 MNHEY and CDR2 SVGEGT. This CDR3 region has 12 residues. Between the trimmed V and J ends, which lost 2 bases and 5 bases, there was a span of 6 bases. The CDR3 is CASSYMGTEAFF. As DNA, the CDR3 is TGTGCCAGCAGTTACATGGGGACTGAAGCTTTCTTT.

This clonotype was recorded once. A much larger clone is a single base away; this may be a read error. This chain connects TRBV29-1 to TRBJ2-3; perhaps TRBD2 as D (5 bases). Germline V gives CDR1 SQVTM, CDR2 ANQGSEA. This CDR3 region has 12 residues. V lost 3 bases to trimming and J lost 5 bases, with 9 bases between them. The CDR3 nucleotides are TGCAGCGTTGACAAGGGAGTAGATACGCAGTATTTT. Translated, it gives CSVDKGVDTQYF.

This clonotype appeared a few times. V gene TRBV5-1 combines with J gene TRBJ2-3; TRBD1 might be the D (6 bases). The CDR3 is made up of 15 amino acids. The ends were cut back, 3 bases at V and 0 bases at J, with 11 bases in the middle. Germline loops: CDR1 SGHRS, CDR2 YFSETQ. CDR3 sequence (DNA): TGCGCCAGCAGCTCAGACAGGCCAAGCACAGATACGCAGTATTTT. Its translation is CASSSDRPSTDTQYF.

This clonotype appeared a few times. This chain connects TRBV29-1 to TRBJ2-5; D is unclear. Between the trimmed V and J ends, which lost 0 bases and 1 base, there was a span of 3 bases. In germline, CDR1 is SQVTM, CDR2 ANQGSEA. CDR3 size: 12 residues. The CDR3 spells CSVEEFQETQYF. Written as DNA, the CDR3 is TGCAGCGTTGAAGAATTCCAAGAGACCCAGTACTTC.

V and J are TRBV30 and TRBJ2-1; D might be TRBD2 (6 bases). V was shortened by 2 bases and J by 10 bases, with 9 bases between the two germline ends. This CDR3 has 11 amino acids. CDR1 and CDR2 (germline): GTSNPN, SVGIG (reference sequence). CDR3 in amino acids: CAWSFRGEQFF. Here the CDR3 DNA reads TGTGCCTGGAGTTTCCGGGGGGAGCAGTTCTTC.

This clonotype was seen a few times. The chain joins TRBV5-1 to TRBJ1-1, with 9 bases matching TRBD1. This CDR3 is 14 amino acids long. CDR1 is SGHRS, CDR2 YFSETQ, per germline. The V gene end was trimmed by 4 bases and the J gene end by 3 bases; junction bases not matched to a gene: 4. The CDR3 is CASSPWTGDTEAFF. CDR3 coding DNA: TGCGCCAGCAGCCCCTGGACAGGGGACACTGAAGCTTTCTTT.